This TCR beta chain was sequenced in a study of control samples from healthy donors and cancer patients. Germline V gives CDR1 SNHLY, CDR2 FYNNEI. The junction had 3 bases not matched to a gene; V was cut back by 6 bases and J by 5 bases. The CDR3 consists of 13 residues. Sequenced by immunoSEQ multiplex PCR; TCRdb stores in-frame clones only, minus some. Of 150,000 or so clones in the sample, roughly 90% were seen once. The receptor's source is a man younger than 35 in good health. The sample comprised blood. The gene calls are TRBV2 and TRBJ1-4, with 7 bases identical to TRBD1. CDR3 amino acids: CASSGTANEKLFF. The CDR3 coding sequence is TGTGCCAGCAGCGGGACAGCAAATGAAAAACTGTTTTTT.